This T cell receptor beta chain was sequenced for a study of blood T cell repertoires in COVID-19. At the level of the study: Some COVID-19 samples were acute and others convalescent; all came from the United States, Italy and Spain. PBMCs, B-cell-depleted T cells, or T cells were the source of the cDNA or gDNA that made up the material.

Original processing methods: Estimates of nucleated cell counts were drawn from the amplification of reference gene primers. The method was immunoSEQ multiplex PCR; TCRdb's version includes in-frame clones alone and lacks a portion of them. V and J calls plus clone size are reproduced from that table; the DNA served to infer D and trimming. Of 110,000 to 150,000 clones listed, around 86% are singletons. Source material: peripheral blood. The sequence derives from a human donor in a cohort sampled during active COVID-19.

The DNA of the CDR3 is TGTGCCAGCTCACCAGAGTATAGCAATCAGCCCCAGCATTTT. This encodes CASSPEYSNQPQHF. This chain uses TRBV18 with TRBJ1-5, with D hard to call. Germline V gives CDR1 KGHSH, CDR2 LQKENI. The CDR3 is 14 residues long. V lost 2 bases and J 0 bases, leaving 5 bases between the germline ends.